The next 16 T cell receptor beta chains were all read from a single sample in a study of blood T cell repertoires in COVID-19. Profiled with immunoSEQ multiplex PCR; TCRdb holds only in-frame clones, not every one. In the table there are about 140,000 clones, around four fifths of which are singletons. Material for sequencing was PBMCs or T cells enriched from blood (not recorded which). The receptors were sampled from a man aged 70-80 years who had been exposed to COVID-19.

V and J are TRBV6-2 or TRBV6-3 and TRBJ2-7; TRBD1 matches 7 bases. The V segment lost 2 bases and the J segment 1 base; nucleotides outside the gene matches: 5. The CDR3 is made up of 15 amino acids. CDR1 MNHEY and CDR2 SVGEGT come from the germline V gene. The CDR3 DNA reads TGTGCCAGCAGTTACGTCGGACAGGCTTCCTACGAGCAGTACTTC. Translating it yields CASSYVGQASYEQYF.

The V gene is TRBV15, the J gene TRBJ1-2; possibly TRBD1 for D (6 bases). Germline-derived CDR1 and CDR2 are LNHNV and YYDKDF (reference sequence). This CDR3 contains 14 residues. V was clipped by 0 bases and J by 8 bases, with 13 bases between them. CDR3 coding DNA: TGTGCCACCAGCAGAGATCGACAGGTGGACGGCTACACCTTC. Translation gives CATSRDRQVDGYTF.

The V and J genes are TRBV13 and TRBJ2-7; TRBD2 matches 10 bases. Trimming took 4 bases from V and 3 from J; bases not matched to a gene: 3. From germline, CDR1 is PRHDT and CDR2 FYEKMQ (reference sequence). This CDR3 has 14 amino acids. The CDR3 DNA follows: TGTGCCAGCAGCTACGGGACTAGCGACTACGAGCAGTACTTC. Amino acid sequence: CASSYGTSDYEQYF.

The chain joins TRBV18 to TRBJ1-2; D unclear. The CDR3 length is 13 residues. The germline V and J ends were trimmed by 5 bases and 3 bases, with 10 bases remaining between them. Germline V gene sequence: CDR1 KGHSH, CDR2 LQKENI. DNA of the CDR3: TGTGCCAGCTCAGAGGGCATGGACTATGGCTACACCTTC. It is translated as CASSEGMDYGYTF.

CDR3 bases: TGTGCCAGCAGCCCGAGTGGAGGGCGAGAAGCTTTCTTT. Its translation: CASSPSGGREAFF. This chain joins TRBV12-3 or TRBV12-4 and TRBJ1-1; D is uncertain. Deletions cut 6 bases from V and 8 bases from J, with 16 bases between. CDR3 length equals 13 residues.

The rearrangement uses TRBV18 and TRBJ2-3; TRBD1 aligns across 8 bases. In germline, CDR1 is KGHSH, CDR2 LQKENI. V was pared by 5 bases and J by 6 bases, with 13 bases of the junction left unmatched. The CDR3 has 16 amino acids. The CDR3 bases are TGTGCCAGCTCAACCTCCCTGCAGGGGGCTGGCGATACGCAGTATTTT. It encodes CASSTSLQGAGDTQYF.

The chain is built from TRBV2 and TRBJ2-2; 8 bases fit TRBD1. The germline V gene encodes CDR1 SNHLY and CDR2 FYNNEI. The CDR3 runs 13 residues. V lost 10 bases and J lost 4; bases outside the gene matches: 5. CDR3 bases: TGTGCCACCCAGGGGGCGGGCACCGGGGAGCTGTTTTTT. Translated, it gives CATQGAGTGELFF.

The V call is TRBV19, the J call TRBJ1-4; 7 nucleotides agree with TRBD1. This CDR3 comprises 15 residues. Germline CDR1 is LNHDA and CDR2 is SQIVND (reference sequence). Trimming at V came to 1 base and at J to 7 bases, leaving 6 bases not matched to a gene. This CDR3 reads CASSIGQGWGEKLFF. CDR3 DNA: TGTGCCAGTAGTATAGGACAGGGTTGGGGTGAAAAACTGTTTTTT. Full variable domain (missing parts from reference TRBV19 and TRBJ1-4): DGGITQSPKYLFRKEGQNVTLSCEQNLNHDAMYWYRQDPGQGLRLIYYSQIVNDFQKGDIAEGYSVSREKKESFPLTVTSAQKNPTAFYLCASSIGQGWGEKLFFGSGTQLSVL.

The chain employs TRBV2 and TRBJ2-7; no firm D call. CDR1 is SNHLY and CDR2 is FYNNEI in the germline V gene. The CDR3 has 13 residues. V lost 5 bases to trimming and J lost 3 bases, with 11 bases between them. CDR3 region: CASSLDSSYEQYF. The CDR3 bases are TGTGCCAGCAGTCTCGACTCTAGCTACGAGCAGTACTTC.

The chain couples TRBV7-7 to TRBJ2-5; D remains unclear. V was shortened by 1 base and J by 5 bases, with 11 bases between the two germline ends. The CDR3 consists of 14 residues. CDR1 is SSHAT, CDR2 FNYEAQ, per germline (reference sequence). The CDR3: CASSLGASVETQYF. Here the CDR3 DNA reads TGTGCCAGCAGCTTAGGAGCCAGCGTGGAGACCCAGTACTTC.

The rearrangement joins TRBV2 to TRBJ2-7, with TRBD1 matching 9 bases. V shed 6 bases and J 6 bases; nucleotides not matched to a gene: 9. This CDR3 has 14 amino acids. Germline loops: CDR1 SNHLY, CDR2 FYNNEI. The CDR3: CASSGTGKRGEQYF. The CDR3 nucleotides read TGTGCCAGCAGCGGGACAGGGAAAAGGGGCGAGCAGTACTTC.

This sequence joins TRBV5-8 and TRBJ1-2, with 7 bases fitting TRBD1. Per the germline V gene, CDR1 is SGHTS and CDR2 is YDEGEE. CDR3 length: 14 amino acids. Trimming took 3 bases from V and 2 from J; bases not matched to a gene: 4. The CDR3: CASSSVTGNYGYTF. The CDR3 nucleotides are TGTGCCAGCAGCTCGGTGACAGGGAACTATGGCTACACCTTC. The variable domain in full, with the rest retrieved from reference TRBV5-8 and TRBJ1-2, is EAGVTQSPTHLIKTRGQQATLRCSPISGHTSVYWYQQALGLGLQFLLWYDEGEERNRGNFPPRFSGRQFPNYSSELNVNALELEDSALYLCASSSVTGNYGYTFGSGTRLTVV.

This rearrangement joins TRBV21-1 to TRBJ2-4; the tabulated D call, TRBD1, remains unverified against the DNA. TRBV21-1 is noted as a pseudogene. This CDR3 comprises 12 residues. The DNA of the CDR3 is TGTGCCAGCATCAAACTGGGCCCCTCTGGGTACTTC. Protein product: CASIKLGPSGYF.

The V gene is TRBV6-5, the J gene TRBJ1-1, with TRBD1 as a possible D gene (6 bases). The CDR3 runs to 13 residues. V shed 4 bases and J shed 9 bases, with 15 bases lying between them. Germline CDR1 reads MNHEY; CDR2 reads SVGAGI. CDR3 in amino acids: CASSSAMTGQAFF. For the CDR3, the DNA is TGTGCCAGCAGTTCCGCGATGACAGGCCAAGCTTTCTTT.

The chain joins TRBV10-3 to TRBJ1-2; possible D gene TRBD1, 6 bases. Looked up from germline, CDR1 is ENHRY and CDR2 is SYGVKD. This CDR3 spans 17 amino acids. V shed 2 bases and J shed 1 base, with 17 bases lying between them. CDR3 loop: CAISEPGDDRGNYGYTF. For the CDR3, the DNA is TGTGCCATCAGTGAGCCAGGGGATGACAGAGGTAACTATGGCTACACCTTC.

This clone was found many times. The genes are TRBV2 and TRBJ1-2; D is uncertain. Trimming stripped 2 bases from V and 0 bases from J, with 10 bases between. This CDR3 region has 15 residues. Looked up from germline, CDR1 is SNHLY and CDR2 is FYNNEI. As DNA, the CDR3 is TGTGCCAGCAGTGAAACGGTCACTACTAACTATGGCTACACCTTC. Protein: CASSETVTTNYGYTF. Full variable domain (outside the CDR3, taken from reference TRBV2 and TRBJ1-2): EPEVTQTPSHQVTQMGQEVILRCVPISNHLYFYWYRQILGQKVEFLVSFYNNEISEKSEIFDDQFSVERPDGSNFTLKIRSTKLEDSAMYFCASSETVTTNYGYTFGSGTRLTVV.